Listed here are 4 T cell receptor beta chains from one sample, sequenced in a study of identical twins. TCRdb reprocessed the 5' RACE reads via MiXCR and lists one record per CDR3 protein. The sample yields some 1,600,000 distinct CDR3 sequences, less than 35% seen once. Sequenced input: cord blood. All receptors derive from a newborn girl in good health.

Only a few counts were recorded for this clonotype. CDR3 region: CASSLGAARSYEQYF. DNA for the CDR3: TGTGCCAGCAGCTTAGGGGCGGCCCGCTCCTACGAGCAGTACTTC. V is TRBV11-2 and J is TRBJ2-7; D is uncertain. V was clipped by 1 base and J by 0 bases, with 10 bases between them. Germline-derived CDR1 and CDR2 are SGHAT and FQNNGV. The CDR3 length is 15 residues. The entire variable domain, with the rest obtained from reference TRBV11-2 and TRBJ2-7, is as follows: EAGVAQSPRYKIIEKRQSVAFWCNPISGHATLYWYQQILGQGPKLLIQFQNNGVVDDSQLPKDRFSAERLKGVDSTLKIQPAKLEDSAVYLCASSLGAARSYEQYFGPGTRLTVT.

This clonotype was seen a handful of times. This chain connects TRBV4-1 to TRBJ1-6; TRBD1 matches at 7 bases. Germline V CDR1 and CDR2: MGHRA, YSYEKL. The ends lost 4 bases at V and 5 bases at J; junction bases unmatched: 8. The CDR3 covers 16 residues. The CDR3 DNA follows: TGCGCCAGCAGCCTTCGACAGGGAGGTGATAATTCACCCCTCCACTTT. Protein: CASSLRQGGDNSPLHF.

Of note for this clonotype: No conserved phenylalanine or tryptophan ends this CDR3, so it is likely a read error. The DNA for the CDR3 is TGCAGTGCTACGTGGACTAGCGGGGGCACAGATACGCAGTATGTT. Protein: CSATWTSGGTDTQYV. The J gene is TRBJ2-3, the V gene TRBV20-1; 12 positions agree with TRBD2. Per germline, CDR1 DFQATT and CDR2 SNEGSKA (reference sequence). This CDR3 is built from 15 residues. V gave up 4 bases and J gave up 1 base; unmatched junction bases: 3.

The gene calls are TRBV4-1 and TRBJ1-6; TRBD1 aligns across 9 bases. V dropped 1 base and J dropped 10; count of bases not matched to a gene: 8. This CDR3 spans 16 amino acids. Germline loops: CDR1 MGHRA, CDR2 YSYEKL. This CDR3 is CASSQGSGTGKSPLHF. CDR3 coding DNA: TGCGCCAGCAGCCAAGGGTCCGGGACAGGGAAATCACCCCTCCACTTT.